The 24 T cell receptor beta chains given below trace back to one sample, sequenced in a study of blood T cell repertoires in COVID-19. Libraries were prepared by immunoSEQ multiplex PCR; TCRdb keeps only in-frame clonotypes and omits some of them. The sample has some 490,000 clones, approximately 83% seen once. The source material was peripheral blood. All receptors derive from a human donor in a cohort sampled during active COVID-19.

This clone was recorded once. A much bigger clone sits one base away, suggesting this may be a read error. The rearrangement joins TRBV7-3 to TRBJ2-1; 10 bases fit TRBD2. The CDR3 loop spans 15 amino acids. Losses at the gene ends were 2 bases for V and 6 bases for J; bases not matched to a gene: 4. In germline, CDR1 is SGHTA, CDR2 FQGTGA. In DNA, the CDR3 is TGTGCCAGCAGCTTACTAGCGGGAGCCCCCAATGAGCAGTTCTTC. Protein sequence: CASSLLAGAPNEQFF.

The J gene is TRBJ2-1, the V gene TRBV2; TRBD1 is a possible D gene (6 bases). This CDR3 is 14 amino acids long. V lost 2 bases, J lost 10 bases, and 15 bases lay in between. In germline, CDR1 is SNHLY, CDR2 FYNNEI. CDR3 DNA: TGTGCCAGCAGTGAAAGTCTAGCAACAGGGGAGCAGTTCTTC. Translated, it gives CASSESLATGEQFF.

V gene TRBV25-1 combines with J gene TRBJ2-7, with D unresolved. This CDR3 contains 12 residues. The V gene's germline CDR1 is MGHDK and CDR2 SYGVNS. V shed 6 bases and J shed 1 base, with 7 bases lying between them. CDR3 sequence (DNA): TGTGCCAGCAGAGCTTCGTCCTACGAGCAGTACTTC. It codes for CASRASSYEQYF.

The V and J genes are TRBV29-1 and TRBJ2-5, with a tentative D call TRBD2 (5 bases). Trimming removed 4 bases from V and 2 bases from J, with 11 bases in between. Germline V gene lookup returns CDR1 SQVTM and CDR2 ANQGSEA. The CDR3 length is 13 residues. CDR3 bases: TGCAGCGTTGTCCGGGGATCGCAAGAGACCCAGTACTTC. It is translated as CSVVRGSQETQYF.

The CDR3 reads CASSPAADQNEKLFF. Written as DNA, the CDR3 is TGTGCCAGCAGCCCTGCGGCAGACCAGAATGAAAAACTGTTTTTT. The chain couples TRBV3-1 (or the pseudogene TRBV3-2) to TRBJ1-4; D ambiguous. V lost 4 bases, J lost 5 bases, and 14 bases lay in between. The germline gives CDR1 LGHDT, CDR2 YNNKEL (reference sequence). The CDR3 runs 15 residues.

In its sample, this clone was seen once. The chain carries TRBV6-4 and TRBJ2-7, with 7 bases matching TRBD2. The V and J ends lost 0 bases and 0 bases, in that order; junction bases with no gene match: 17. Germline V gives CDR1 MRHNA, CDR2 SNTAGT. CDR3 size: 20 residues. The CDR3 region is CASSDSAGSGRLPSSYEQYF. DNA of the CDR3: TGTGCCAGCAGTGACTCGGCAGGCTCCGGGAGGCTACCTAGCTCCTACGAGCAGTACTTC.

The genes are TRBV19 and TRBJ2-1; TRBD1 aligns across 10 bases. V lost 7 bases to trimming and J lost 5 bases; unmatched junction nucleotides: 5. This CDR3 has 14 residues. Per the germline V gene, CDR1 is LNHDA and CDR2 is SQIVND (reference sequence). The CDR3 is CASKGTGANNEQFF. DNA for the CDR3: TGTGCCAGTAAAGGGACAGGGGCAAACAATGAGCAGTTCTTC.

The genes are TRBV3-1 (or the pseudogene TRBV3-2) and TRBJ1-2, with 10 bases aligning to TRBD1. The germline gives CDR1 LGHDT, CDR2 YNNKEL (reference sequence). This CDR3 has 14 residues. V lost 4 bases to trimming and J lost 7 bases; unmatched junction nucleotides: 6. The CDR3 is CASSPGTGDTGYTF. CDR3 DNA: TGTGCCAGCAGCCCCGGGACAGGGGACACTGGCTACACCTTC.

V and J are TRBV9 and TRBJ2-7; 8 bases align to TRBD1. With V trimmed by 4 bases and J by 2 bases, 8 bases remained unmatched. Germline CDR1 and CDR2: SGDLS and YYNGEE. The CDR3 covers 15 residues. The CDR3 here is CASSKSGTGAYEQYF. The CDR3 region has the DNA TGTGCCAGCAGCAAATCCGGGACAGGAGCCTACGAGCAGTACTTC.

This clone is a singleton in its sample. Other DNA sequences in the sample encode the same CDR3. This sequence joins TRBV19 and TRBJ2-7, with TRBD2 matching 7 bases. The CDR3 length is 13 residues. Germline loops: CDR1 LNHDA, CDR2 SQIVND (reference sequence). After removal of 6 bases from V and 4 bases from J, the junction contained 6 bases not matched to a gene. The CDR3 spells CASSQGLVYEQYF. Here the CDR3 DNA reads TGTGCCAGTAGCCAAGGACTAGTTTACGAGCAGTACTTC.

This rearrangement joins TRBV5-1 to TRBJ2-3, with no clear D. Germline values: CDR1 SGHRS, CDR2 YFSETQ. Trimming shortened V by 0 bases and J by 2 bases, and 10 bases separated the two germline ends. CDR3 length: 15 amino acids. As DNA, the CDR3 is TGCGCCAGCAGCTTGGTCACAGAACCCACAGATACGCAGTATTTT. The encoded protein is CASSLVTEPTDTQYF.

The chain carries TRBV5-4 and TRBJ2-4; tentatively, D is TRBD2 (5 bases). The CDR3 spans 14 residues. CDR1 and CDR2 (germline): SGHNT, YYREEE (reference sequence). Trimming left V 2 bases short and J 5 bases short, with 11 bases between. Written as DNA, the CDR3 is TGTGCCAGCAGCTTTGCGGGTGTGGAAAACATTCAGTACTTC. Protein sequence: CASSFAGVENIQYF.

In its sample, this clone was seen once. The rearrangement links TRBV11-2 to TRBJ1-1; D unclear. Germline assignment: CDR1 SGHAT and CDR2 FQNNGV. Trimming removed 8 bases at V and 0 bases at J, with 10 bases between. The CDR3 totals 13 residues. The CDR3: CASRYVMNTEAFF. CDR3 coding DNA: TGTGCCAGCCGGTATGTCATGAACACTGAAGCTTTCTTT.

This chain uses TRBV9 with TRBJ1-4, with D unresolved. The length of the CDR3 is 15 residues. Per the germline V gene, CDR1 is SGDLS and CDR2 is YYNGEE. V lost 1 base and J lost 7, with 14 bases in between. CDR3 nucleotide sequence: TGTGCCAGCAGCGTAAACAGCGGCCGGGGTGAAAAACTGTTTTTT. Encoded protein: CASSVNSGRGEKLFF.

The genes are TRBV3-1 (or the pseudogene TRBV3-2) and TRBJ1-5; D unclear. The V and J ends lost 3 bases and 7 bases respectively, with 13 bases between them. Germline V gene lookup returns CDR1 LGHDT and CDR2 YNNKEL (reference sequence). This CDR3 is built from 14 residues. The CDR3, as DNA: TGTGCCAGCAGCCATCGGGGAAACGGACAGCCCCAGCATTTT. Encoded protein: CASSHRGNGQPQHF.

Concerning this clone: Other DNA sequences in this specimen translate into the identical CDR3. The chain links TRBV27 to TRBJ2-1; D is unclear. Looked up from germline, CDR1 is MNHEY and CDR2 is SMNVEV (reference sequence). The V and J ends lost 2 bases and 4 bases respectively, with 9 bases between them. CDR3 length equals 14 residues. DNA for the CDR3: TGTGCCAGCAGTTTAAGCCGAGGTTACAATGAGCAGTTCTTC. Its translation is CASSLSRGYNEQFF.

The J gene is TRBJ2-7, the V gene TRBV30; D call uncertain. CDR1 and CDR2 from the germline V gene are GTSNPN and SVGIG (reference sequence). Deletions cut 3 bases from V and 2 bases from J, with 11 bases between. There are 13 residues in the CDR3. The CDR3 region is CAWRSTPTYEQYF. CDR3 sequence (DNA): TGTGCCTGGAGGTCGACTCCGACCTACGAGCAGTACTTC.

The V and J genes are TRBV6-2 or TRBV6-3 and TRBJ2-7, with D possibly TRBD2 on 6 matching bases. V was pared by 2 bases and J by 1 base, with 9 bases between. CDR3 size: 14 residues. Germline V gives CDR1 MNHEY, CDR2 SVGEGT. DNA for the CDR3: TGTGCCAGCAGTTACCCGGGGAGGTCCTACGAGCAGTACTTC. It yields the protein CASSYPGRSYEQYF.

The chain links TRBV7-8 to TRBJ2-2; tentatively, D is TRBD1 (8 bases). The V end lost 3 bases, the J end lost 5 bases, and 22 bases lay between the germline ends. CDR1 SGHVS and CDR2 FQNEAQ come from the germline V gene. This CDR3 is built from 18 residues. The CDR3 sequence is CASSLLMSGTGVTGELFF. Written as DNA, the CDR3 is TGTGCCAGCAGCTTGCTGATGAGCGGGACAGGAGTGACCGGGGAGCTGTTTTTT.

The chain is built from TRBV2 and TRBJ1-2, with D possibly TRBD1 on 6 matching bases. Trimming shortened V by 5 bases and J by 4 bases, and 14 bases separated the two germline ends. The CDR3 covers 14 residues. Germline V gene sequence: CDR1 SNHLY, CDR2 FYNNEI. CDR3 in DNA: TGTGCCAGCAGTAAGGACGGACAGAGCTATGGCTACACCTTC. It encodes CASSKDGQSYGYTF.

The table lists this clone with a few counts. The rearrangement links TRBV30 to TRBJ1-2; TRBD1 matches 7 bases. V lost 4 bases, J lost 0 bases, and 5 bases stayed unmatched. The CDR3 length is 14 residues. Germline V CDR1 and CDR2: GTSNPN, SVGIG (reference sequence). The CDR3 nucleotides read TGTGCCTGGACCTGGGACAGAACTAACTATGGCTACACCTTC. Its translation is CAWTWDRTNYGYTF.

The chain has TRBV3-1 (or the pseudogene TRBV3-2) and TRBJ1-2; TRBD1 agrees at 9 bases. V shed 3 bases, J shed 7 bases, and the junction held 9 bases outside the gene matches. This CDR3 contains 15 residues. The V gene's germline CDR1 is LGHDT and CDR2 YNNKEL (reference sequence). The CDR3 sequence is CASSQLLTGGPGYTF. The DNA of the CDR3 is TGTGCCAGCAGCCAGCTCCTGACAGGGGGGCCTGGCTACACCTTC.

The gene calls are TRBV28 and TRBJ2-7, with D maybe TRBD1 (5 bases). V dropped 6 bases and J dropped 2 bases, with 8 bases sitting between them. Germline loops: CDR1 MDHEN, CDR2 SYDVKM. The CDR3 covers 12 residues. CDR3 loop: CASSRQPYEQYF. The CDR3 region has the DNA TGTGCCAGCAGCCGACAGCCCTACGAGCAGTACTTC.

This clone was counted once. The chain couples TRBV7-9 to TRBJ2-7; D uncertain. The germline CDR1 and CDR2 sequences are SEHNR and FQNEAQ (reference sequence). CDR3 length equals 13 residues. V was cut by 0 bases and J by 6 bases, with 9 bases left in between. This CDR3 is CASSLASDSEQYF. The CDR3 bases are TGTGCCAGCAGCTTAGCAAGCGATTCCGAGCAGTACTTC.